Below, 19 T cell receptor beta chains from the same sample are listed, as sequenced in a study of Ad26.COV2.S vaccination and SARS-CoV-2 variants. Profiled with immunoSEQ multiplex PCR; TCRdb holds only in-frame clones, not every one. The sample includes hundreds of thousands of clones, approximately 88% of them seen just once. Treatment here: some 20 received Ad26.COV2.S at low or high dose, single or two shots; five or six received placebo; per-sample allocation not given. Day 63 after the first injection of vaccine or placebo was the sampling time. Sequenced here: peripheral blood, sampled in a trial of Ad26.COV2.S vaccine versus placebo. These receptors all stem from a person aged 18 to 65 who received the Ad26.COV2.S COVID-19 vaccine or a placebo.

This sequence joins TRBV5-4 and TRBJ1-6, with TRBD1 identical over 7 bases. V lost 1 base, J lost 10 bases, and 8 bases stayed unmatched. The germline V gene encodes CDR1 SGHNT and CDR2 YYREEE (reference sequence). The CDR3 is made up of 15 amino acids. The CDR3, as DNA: TGTGCCAGCAGCTTGCCAGGGGGTATCGGCTCACCCCTCCACTTT. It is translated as CASSLPGGIGSPLHF.

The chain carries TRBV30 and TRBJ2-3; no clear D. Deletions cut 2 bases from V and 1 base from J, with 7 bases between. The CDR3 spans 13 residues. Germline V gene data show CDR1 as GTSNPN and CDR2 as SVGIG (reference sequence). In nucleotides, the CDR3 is TGTGCCTGGAGTAACGTAGGCACAGATACGCAGTATTTT. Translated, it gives CAWSNVGTDTQYF.

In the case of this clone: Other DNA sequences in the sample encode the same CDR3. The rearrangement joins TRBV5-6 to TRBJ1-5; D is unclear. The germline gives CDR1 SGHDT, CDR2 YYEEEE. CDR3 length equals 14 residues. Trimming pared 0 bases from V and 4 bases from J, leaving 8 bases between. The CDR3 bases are TGTGCCAGCAGCTTGGGCGGACGAAATCAGCCCCAGCATTTT. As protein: CASSLGGRNQPQHF.

The CDR3 region has the DNA TGCGCCAGCAGCTTGGGTCCGGACCTGAGTGATCAGCCCCAGCATTTT. Its translation: CASSLGPDLSDQPQHF. V gene TRBV5-1 combines with J gene TRBJ1-5; D remains ambiguous. The V gene's germline CDR1 is SGHRS and CDR2 YFSETQ. The V end lost 0 bases, the J end lost 5 bases, and 15 bases lay between the germline ends. The CDR3 spans 16 residues.

The CDR3 here is CASIQSQYNEQFF. CDR3 DNA: TGTGCCAGCATCCAATCCCAATACAATGAGCAGTTCTTC. This sequence joins TRBV11-2 and TRBJ2-1; D gene uncertain. Trimming left V 7 bases short and J 4 bases short, with 11 bases between. This CDR3 spans 13 amino acids. CDR1 SGHAT and CDR2 FQNNGV come from the germline V gene.

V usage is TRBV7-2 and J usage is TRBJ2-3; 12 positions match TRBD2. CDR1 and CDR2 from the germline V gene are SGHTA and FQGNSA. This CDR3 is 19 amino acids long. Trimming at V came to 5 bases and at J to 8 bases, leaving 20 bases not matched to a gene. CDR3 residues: CASSPRSSGGADVRFTQYF. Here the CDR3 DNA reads TGTGCCAGCAGCCCACGATCTAGCGGGGGGGCCGATGTCCGTTTTACGCAGTATTTT. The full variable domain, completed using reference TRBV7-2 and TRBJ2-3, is GAGVSQSPSNKVTEKGKDVELRCDPISGHTALYWYRQSLGQGLEFLIYFQGNSAPDKSGLPSDRFSAERTGGSVSTLTIQRTQQEDSAVYLCASSPRSSGGADVRFTQYFGPGTRLTVL.

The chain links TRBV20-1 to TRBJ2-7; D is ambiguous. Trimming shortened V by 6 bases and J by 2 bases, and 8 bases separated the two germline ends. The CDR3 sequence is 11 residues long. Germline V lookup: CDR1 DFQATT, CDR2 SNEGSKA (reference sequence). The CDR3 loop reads CSAKATYEQYF. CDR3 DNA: TGCAGTGCCAAGGCGACCTACGAGCAGTACTTC.

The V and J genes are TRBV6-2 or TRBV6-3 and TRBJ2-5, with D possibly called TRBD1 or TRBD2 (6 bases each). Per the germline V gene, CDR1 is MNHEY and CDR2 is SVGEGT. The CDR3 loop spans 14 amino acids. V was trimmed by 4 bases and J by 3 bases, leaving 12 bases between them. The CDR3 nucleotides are TGTGCCAGCAGTTCAGGGGAGGCTGAAGAGACCCAGTACTTC. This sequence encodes CASSSGEAEETQYF.

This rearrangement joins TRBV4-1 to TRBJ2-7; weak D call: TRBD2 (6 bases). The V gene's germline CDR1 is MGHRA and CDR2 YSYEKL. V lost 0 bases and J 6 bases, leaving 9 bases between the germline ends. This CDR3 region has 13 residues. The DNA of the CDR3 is TGCGCCAGCAGCCAAGAATCCGGGGGCGAGCAGTACTTC. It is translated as CASSQESGGEQYF.

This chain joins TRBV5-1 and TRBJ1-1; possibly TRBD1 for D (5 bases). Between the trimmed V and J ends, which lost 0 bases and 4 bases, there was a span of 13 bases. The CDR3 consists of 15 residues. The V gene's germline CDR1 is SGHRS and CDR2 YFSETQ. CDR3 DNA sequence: TGCGCCAGCAGCTTGGTTAGAGGGGCAAGCACTGAAGCTTTCTTT. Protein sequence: CASSLVRGASTEAFF.

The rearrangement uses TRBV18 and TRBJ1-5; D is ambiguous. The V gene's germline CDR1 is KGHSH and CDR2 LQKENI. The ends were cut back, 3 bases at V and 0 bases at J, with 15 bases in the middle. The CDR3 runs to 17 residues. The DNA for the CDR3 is TGTGCCAGCTCACCTACTAAGGACGGCAATAGCAATCAGCCCCAGCATTTT. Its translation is CASSPTKDGNSNQPQHF.

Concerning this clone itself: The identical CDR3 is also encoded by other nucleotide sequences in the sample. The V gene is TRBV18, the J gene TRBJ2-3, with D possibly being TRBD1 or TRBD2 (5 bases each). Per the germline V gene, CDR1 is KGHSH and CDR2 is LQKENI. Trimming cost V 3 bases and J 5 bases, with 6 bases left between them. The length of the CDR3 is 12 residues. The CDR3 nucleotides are TGTGCCAGCTCACCTGGGGGAGATACGCAGTATTTT. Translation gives CASSPGGDTQYF.

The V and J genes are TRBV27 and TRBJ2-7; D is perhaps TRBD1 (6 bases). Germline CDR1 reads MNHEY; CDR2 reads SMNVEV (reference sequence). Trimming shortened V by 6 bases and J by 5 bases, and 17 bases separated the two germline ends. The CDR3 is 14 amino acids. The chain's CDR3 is CASRKQGALHEQYF. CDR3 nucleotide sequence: TGTGCCAGCAGAAAACAGGGCGCCCTCCACGAGCAGTACTTC.

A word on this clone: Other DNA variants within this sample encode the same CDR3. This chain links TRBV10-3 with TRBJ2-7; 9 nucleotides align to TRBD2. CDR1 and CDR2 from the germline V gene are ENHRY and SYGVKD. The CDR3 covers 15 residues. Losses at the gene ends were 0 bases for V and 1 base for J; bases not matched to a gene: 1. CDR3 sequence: CAISESAGGSYEQYF. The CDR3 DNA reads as TGTGCCATCAGTGAGTCGGCGGGAGGGTCCTACGAGCAGTACTTC.

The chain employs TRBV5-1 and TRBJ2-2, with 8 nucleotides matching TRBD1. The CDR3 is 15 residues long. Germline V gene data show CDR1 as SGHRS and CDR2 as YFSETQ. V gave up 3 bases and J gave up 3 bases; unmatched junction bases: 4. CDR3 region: CASSSGQGHTGELFF. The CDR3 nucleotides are TGCGCCAGCAGCTCTGGACAGGGCCACACCGGGGAGCTGTTTTTT.

This chain's CDR3 is CATSRTGIEQYF. The CDR3 nucleotides read TGTGCCACCAGCAGGACAGGGATCGAGCAGTACTTC. The chain joins TRBV15 to TRBJ2-7, with TRBD1 identical over 7 bases. The CDR3 length is 12 residues. Germline V lookup: CDR1 LNHNV, CDR2 YYDKDF (reference sequence). J lost 6 bases, V lost 3 bases, and 2 bases had no gene match. The full variable domain, with the rest looked up from reference TRBV15 and TRBJ2-7, is DAMVIQNPRYQVTQFGKPVTLSCSQTLNHNVMYWYQQKSSQAPKLLFHYYDKDFNNEADTPDNFQSRRPNTSFCFLDIRSPGLGDTAMYLCATSRTGIEQYFGPGTRLTVT.

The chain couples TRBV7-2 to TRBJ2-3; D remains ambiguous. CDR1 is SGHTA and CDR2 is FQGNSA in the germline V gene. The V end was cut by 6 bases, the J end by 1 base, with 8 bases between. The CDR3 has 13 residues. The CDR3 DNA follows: TGTGCCAGCAGTTATGACCGCACAGATACGCAGTATTTT. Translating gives CASSYDRTDTQYF.

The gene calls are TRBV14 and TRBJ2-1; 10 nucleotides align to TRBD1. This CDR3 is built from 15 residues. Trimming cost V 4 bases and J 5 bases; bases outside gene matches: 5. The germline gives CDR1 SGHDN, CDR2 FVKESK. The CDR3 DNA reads TGTGCCAGCAGCCCCGGGACAGGGGTTCACAATGAGCAGTTCTTC. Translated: CASSPGTGVHNEQFF.

The CDR3 nucleotides are TGTGCCAGCACCCCCCAGGATCCAGGGACCATATATTTT. This codes for CASTPQDPGTIYF. V usage is TRBV12-3 or TRBV12-4 and J usage is TRBJ1-3; D possibly corresponds to TRBD1 (5 bases). V dropped 7 bases and J dropped 10 bases, with 17 bases sitting between them. There are 13 residues in the CDR3.